This T cell receptor (beta chain) was sequenced for a study of neoadjuvant anti-PD-1 for oral cavity cancer. Study context: Patients without progression got a fourth dose around day 43.

Germline CDR1 reads SNHLY; CDR2 reads FYNNEI. This CDR3 is built from 15 residues. The junction had 9 bases not matched to a gene; V was cut back by 5 bases and J by 5 bases. Blood libraries mostly used about 500 ng genomic DNA, six replicates each. TCRdb's copy holds only in-frame clones and misses some; the assay was immunoSEQ multiplex PCR. The profile shows 8,000 or so clones, about 62% of them singletons. Noted time point: after neoadjuvant nivolumab, at surgical resection. Cohort: HPV-negative, locally advanced oral cavity squamous cell carcinoma patients. The sample here was PBMCs, taken after nivolumab (anti-PD-1) treatment. The receptor was isolated from a person between 40 and 79 years old with oral cavity squamous cell carcinoma. The chain links TRBV2 to TRBJ2-1; 7 bases align to TRBD1. Here the CDR3 reads CASSLRQGRDNEQFF. DNA of the CDR3: TGTGCCAGCAGTCTCCGACAGGGACGGGACAATGAGCAGTTCTTC. Supplemented by reference TRBV2 and TRBJ2-1, the full variable domain reads EPEVTQTPSHQVTQMGQEVILRCVPISNHLYFYWYRQILGQKVEFLVSFYNNEISEKSEIFDDQFSVERPDGSNFTLKIRSTKLEDSAMYFCASSLRQGRDNEQFFGPGTRLTVL.